This TCR beta chain stems from a study of T cell repertoires in cytomegalovirus infection. Study-wide background: CMV infection and matching HLA type were both indicated by public TCR beta signatures. General study results and limits: Accumulated public TCR beta family frequency recognized individuals carrying CMV together with the relevant HLA. Across the ex vivo response, the dominant clonotypes were HLA-C-restricted CMV-specific TCR beta clonotypes.

Note on this clonotype: Its cognate antigen is unknown.

TCRdb ran MiXCR on the reads and lists one entry per CDR3 protein. The table has roughly 320,000 distinct CDR3 sequences, approximately 8.9% seen once; the top ten hold less than 3%. The germline gives CDR1 SGHDT, CDR2 YYEEEE. V lost 4 bases and J 7 bases, leaving 17 bases between the germline ends. The CDR3 covers 14 residues. The rearrangement uses TRBV5-6 and TRBJ2-5, with a weak D call TRBD2 (6 bases). The sample consisted of PBMCs. This TCR was recovered from a human donor in good health (CMV status not recorded). Some clones in this sample may be carry-over from other donors' samples. CDR3: CASSGGRGTPTQYF. The CDR3 nucleotides read TGTGCCAGCAGCGGGGGACGGGGGACGCCGACCCAGTACTTC.